A selection of T cell receptor beta chains follows, all from one sample in a study of human T cells and chemical hapten exposure. Via MiXCR, TCRdb re-called the RACE reads, giving one row per CDR3 protein. There are about 89,000 distinct CDR3 sequences in the sample; 10% to 12% occur only once, and more than 2.5% lies in the top ten. The source was whole blood, collected in connection with sensitization to the hapten diphenylcyclopropenone (DPC). These receptor sequences come from a woman between 55 and 75 years old with alopecia areata. Some clones in this sample may be carry-over from other donors' samples. Each CDR3 is given with its conserved first and last residue. The order of the fields is clone size, J gene, D gene, V gene, CDR3 DNA, CDR3 protein. The D gene is left open where the match is weak. Size is stated for part of the rows, as once, few or many counts, or as a class when the clone is expanded.

clone_size: NA; j_call: TRBJ2-3; d_call: TRBD2; v_call: TRBV29-1; cdr3_nt: TGCAGCGTTGAGAGGTTAGCGGGGGGGCGTGATACGCAGTATTTT; cdr3_aa: CSVERLAGGRDTQYF
clone_size: NA; j_call: TRBJ1-4; d_call: TRBD1; v_call: TRBV7-2; cdr3_nt: TGTGCCAGCAGATCAGGGGGCATGGTTGAAAAACTGTTTTTT; cdr3_aa: CASRSGGMVEKLFF
clone_size: many; j_call: TRBJ2-3; d_call: NA; v_call: TRBV12-3/TRBV12-4; cdr3_nt: TGTGCCAGCAGTTTAGCGGCAAGGAGCACGCCTACGCAGTATTTT; cdr3_aa: CASSLAARSTPTQYF
clone_size: many; j_call: TRBJ1-6; d_call: NA; v_call: TRBV11-2; cdr3_nt: TGTGCCAGCAGCCAGACGGGACAACGATCACCCCTCCACTTT; cdr3_aa: CASSQTGQRSPLHF
clone_size: NA; j_call: TRBJ2-4; d_call: NA; v_call: TRBV20-1; cdr3_nt: TGCAGTGCTAGACCAGGGGACATTCAGTACTTC; cdr3_aa: CSARPGDIQYF
clone_size: few; j_call: TRBJ2-1; d_call: TRBD2; v_call: TRBV7-2; cdr3_nt: TGTGCCAGCGGACTAGCGGGGGGAATCTCCTACAATGAGCAGTTCTTC; cdr3_aa: CASGLAGGISYNEQFF
clone_size: many; j_call: TRBJ2-1; d_call: NA; v_call: TRBV11-2; cdr3_nt: TGTGCCAGCAGCGCAGGACAGTTAGACAATGAGCAGTTCTTC; cdr3_aa: CASSAGQLDNEQFF
clone_size: many; j_call: TRBJ1-5; d_call: TRBD1; v_call: TRBV11-2; cdr3_nt: TGTGCCAGCAGCCCGGACAGGGCTAATCAGCCCCAGCATTTT; cdr3_aa: CASSPDRANQPQHF
clone_size: many; j_call: TRBJ2-6; d_call: NA; v_call: TRBV12-3/TRBV12-4; cdr3_nt: TGTGCCAGCACCTGGGGAGCGTCTGGGGCCAACGTCCTGACTTTC; cdr3_aa: CASTWGASGANVLTF
clone_size: many; j_call: TRBJ1-1; d_call: TRBD1; v_call: TRBV6-1; cdr3_nt: TGTGCCAGCAGTGTCGAGACCGGGACAGAGAACACTGAAGCTTTCTTT; cdr3_aa: CASSVETGTENTEAFF
clone_size: NA; j_call: TRBJ2-1; d_call: NA; v_call: TRBV7-2; cdr3_nt: TGTGCCAGCAGCTTAAGCACCACAAGGAGTGGTGAGCAGTTCTTC; cdr3_aa: CASSLSTTRSGEQFF
clone_size: NA; j_call: TRBJ2-7; d_call: TRBD1; v_call: TRBV20-1; cdr3_nt: TGCAGTGCCCAAAGGACAGGCAGTGGAATTGAGCAGTACTTC; cdr3_aa: CSAQRTGSGIEQYF
clone_size: many; j_call: TRBJ1-2; d_call: NA; v_call: TRBV20-1; cdr3_nt: TGCAGCGCAGGGAGGGCCAACTATGGCTACACCTTC; cdr3_aa: CSAGRANYGYTF
clone_size: many; j_call: TRBJ2-3; d_call: NA; v_call: TRBV19; cdr3_nt: TGTGCCAGTAGTCGGCGGCCGCTGGGGGTAGATACGCAGTATTTT; cdr3_aa: CASSRRPLGVDTQYF
clone_size: many; j_call: TRBJ2-7; d_call: TRBD2; v_call: TRBV5-1; cdr3_nt: TGCGCCAGCAGCCTATCAACTAGCGGGGGGGCGTACGAGCAGTACTTC; cdr3_aa: CASSLSTSGGAYEQYF
clone_size: few; j_call: TRBJ2-2; d_call: NA; v_call: TRBV6-5; cdr3_nt: TGTGCCAGCAGTTACCCCGGTGGGACCGGGGAGCTGTTTTTT; cdr3_aa: CASSYPGGTGELFF
clone_size: many; j_call: TRBJ1-2; d_call: NA; v_call: TRBV7-8; cdr3_nt: TGTGCCAGCAGCTCGGGGGACCGGACTAACTATGGCTACACCTTC; cdr3_aa: CASSSGDRTNYGYTF
clone_size: NA; j_call: TRBJ2-1; d_call: NA; v_call: TRBV5-1; cdr3_nt: TGCGCCAGCAGCTTGGGACACCTTAATGAGCAGTTCTTC; cdr3_aa: CASSLGHLNEQFF
clone_size: many; j_call: TRBJ1-1; d_call: NA; v_call: TRBV29-1; cdr3_nt: TGCAGCGTTGACGGGGGGACTGAAGCTTTCTTT; cdr3_aa: CSVDGGTEAFF
clone_size: NA; j_call: TRBJ1-5; d_call: TRBD1; v_call: TRBV20-1; cdr3_nt: TGCAGTGCAGCCGGGACAGGGGAAGGGCAGCCCCAGCATTTT; cdr3_aa: CSAAGTGEGQPQHF
clone_size: many; j_call: TRBJ2-7; d_call: NA; v_call: TRBV9; cdr3_nt: TGTGCCAGCAGCGTCGGGACGGCGGGAATGGAGCAGTACTTC; cdr3_aa: CASSVGTAGMEQYF
clone_size: NA; j_call: TRBJ2-2; d_call: NA; v_call: TRBV19; cdr3_nt: TGTGCCAGTAGTCCGCAGGGAACCACCGGGGAGCTGTTTTTT; cdr3_aa: CASSPQGTTGELFF
clone_size: many; j_call: TRBJ1-1; d_call: NA; v_call: TRBV18; cdr3_nt: TGTGCCAGCTCACCAGGTGGGCCCGACACCGAAGCTTTCTTT; cdr3_aa: CASSPGGPDTEAFF
clone_size: few; j_call: TRBJ2-3; d_call: NA; v_call: TRBV12-5; cdr3_nt: TGTGCTAGTGGTTTGTCTAGCACAGATACGCAGTATTTT; cdr3_aa: CASGLSSTDTQYF
clone_size: NA; j_call: TRBJ2-3; d_call: NA; v_call: TRBV5-1; cdr3_nt: TGCGCCAGCAGCACTGCTGGGCGGGATACGCAGTATTTT; cdr3_aa: CASSTAGRDTQYF
clone_size: many; j_call: TRBJ1-1; d_call: NA; v_call: TRBV29-1; cdr3_nt: TGCAGCGTGGAACGTTCGAGTACTGAAGCTTTCTTT; cdr3_aa: CSVERSSTEAFF
clone_size: NA; j_call: TRBJ2-5; d_call: TRBD2; v_call: TRBV9; cdr3_nt: TGTGCCAGCAGCGTCGGCGGGGGGGCAGGAGAGACCCAGTACTTC; cdr3_aa: CASSVGGGAGETQYF
clone_size: few; j_call: TRBJ2-7; d_call: TRBD1; v_call: TRBV10-3; cdr3_nt: TGTGCCATCAGTCCACAGGGGTACGAGCAGTACTTC; cdr3_aa: CAISPQGYEQYF
clone_size: NA; j_call: TRBJ1-1; d_call: NA; v_call: TRBV7-2; cdr3_nt: TGTGCCAGCAGCTTCCTACCGGGTAACACTGAAGCTTTCTTT; cdr3_aa: CASSFLPGNTEAFF
clone_size: many; j_call: TRBJ1-3; d_call: NA; v_call: TRBV6-5; cdr3_nt: TGTGCCAGCAGTTACGTTAATCCAACCTACTCTGGAAACACCATATATTTT; cdr3_aa: CASSYVNPTYSGNTIYF
clone_size: few; j_call: TRBJ2-3; d_call: NA; v_call: TRBV9; cdr3_nt: TGTGCCAGCAGCGTTGTCGGCAGGGGTAGTTTGGATACGCAGTATTTT; cdr3_aa: CASSVVGRGSLDTQYF
clone_size: few; j_call: TRBJ2-3; d_call: TRBD2; v_call: TRBV10-1; cdr3_nt: TGCGCCAGCAGTGAGTCGGCGGGGGGGCCCACAGATACGCAGTATTTT; cdr3_aa: CASSESAGGPTDTQYF
clone_size: many; j_call: TRBJ1-1; d_call: NA; v_call: TRBV29-1; cdr3_nt: TGCAGCGTTGAAACAGGACACACTGAAGCTTTCTTT; cdr3_aa: CSVETGHTEAFF
clone_size: many; j_call: TRBJ2-2; d_call: NA; v_call: TRBV7-9; cdr3_nt: TGTGCCAGCAGTTTTCCGGCCAGGGGTAAACAGAACACCGGGGAGCTGTTTTTT; cdr3_aa: CASSFPARGKQNTGELFF
clone_size: NA; j_call: TRBJ2-2; d_call: NA; v_call: TRBV7-3; cdr3_nt: TGTGCCAGCAGCTTAATATCCACCGGGGAGCTGTTTTTT; cdr3_aa: CASSLISTGELFF
clone_size: NA; j_call: TRBJ2-2; d_call: NA; v_call: TRBV6-4; cdr3_nt: TGTGCCAGCAGTGAAATGGGGAACACCGGGGAGCTGTTTTTT; cdr3_aa: CASSEMGNTGELFF
clone_size: few; j_call: TRBJ2-5; d_call: NA; v_call: TRBV29-1; cdr3_nt: TGCAGCGTTGTTGGCCCAGCGCGACCGACGCAGAATCAAGAGACCCAGTACTTC; cdr3_aa: CSVVGPARPTQNQETQYF
clone_size: many; j_call: TRBJ2-7; d_call: NA; v_call: TRBV20-1; cdr3_nt: TGCAGTGCCTGGGACACCTACGAGCAGTACTTC; cdr3_aa: CSAWDTYEQYF
clone_size: many; j_call: TRBJ2-7; d_call: NA; v_call: TRBV7-2; cdr3_nt: TGTGCCAGCAACTACGGGGGTTCCTACGAGCAGTACTTC; cdr3_aa: CASNYGGSYEQYF
clone_size: few; j_call: TRBJ2-2; d_call: NA; v_call: TRBV6-6; cdr3_nt: TGTGCCAGCAGCCAGAAAGACCGTAACACCGGGGAGCTGTTTTTT; cdr3_aa: CASSQKDRNTGELFF
clone_size: few; j_call: TRBJ2-1; d_call: TRBD1; v_call: TRBV24-1; cdr3_nt: TGTGCCACCAGTGACACCAGGAATACAGGGGGCTTGTACAATGAGCAGTTCTTC; cdr3_aa: CATSDTRNTGGLYNEQFF
clone_size: NA; j_call: TRBJ1-2; d_call: TRBD1; v_call: TRBV20-1; cdr3_nt: TGCAGTGCTCGAGGGACAGGGGGCACGGGCCTCTATGGCTACACCTTC; cdr3_aa: CSARGTGGTGLYGYTF
clone_size: many; j_call: TRBJ1-2; d_call: TRBD1; v_call: TRBV20-1; cdr3_nt: TGCAGTGCTAAGGGACAGGGCGGGGATAACTATGGCTACACCTTC; cdr3_aa: CSAKGQGGDNYGYTF
clone_size: many; j_call: TRBJ1-1; d_call: TRBD1; v_call: TRBV3-1; cdr3_nt: TGTGCCACCCCAGGGGGGCACACTGAAGCTTTCTTT; cdr3_aa: CATPGGHTEAFF
clone_size: NA; j_call: TRBJ1-2; d_call: TRBD1; v_call: TRBV20-1; cdr3_nt: TGCAGTTCCTACTCGACAGGGAAAAACACCTTC; cdr3_aa: CSSYSTGKNTF
clone_size: few; j_call: TRBJ2-5; d_call: TRBD2; v_call: TRBV10-3; cdr3_nt: TGTGCCATCAGGCCTAGCGGGGGGTTAAAAGAGACCCAGTACTTC; cdr3_aa: CAIRPSGGLKETQYF
clone_size: many; j_call: TRBJ2-3; d_call: TRBD2; v_call: TRBV11-2; cdr3_nt: TGTGCCAGCAGCTCACAAGGACTAGCGGGAGGCAGGGCCCTAGATACGCAGTATTTT; cdr3_aa: CASSSQGLAGGRALDTQYF
clone_size: few; j_call: TRBJ2-7; d_call: TRBD1; v_call: TRBV2; cdr3_nt: TGTGCCAGCAGTGCGAGGACAGGGGGCGCCTCCTACGAGCAGTACTTC; cdr3_aa: CASSARTGGASYEQYF
clone_size: many; j_call: TRBJ2-1; d_call: TRBD2; v_call: TRBV7-2; cdr3_nt: TGTGCCAGCAGCCCCCCCACGGGGGGGCCAAATGAGCAGTTCTTC; cdr3_aa: CASSPPTGGPNEQFF
clone_size: many; j_call: TRBJ1-5; d_call: TRBD1; v_call: TRBV19; cdr3_nt: TGTGCCAGTAGTTACCCCAGGGCAGGGGGCTTTCAGCCCCAGCATTTT; cdr3_aa: CASSYPRAGGFQPQHF
clone_size: few; j_call: TRBJ2-5; d_call: NA; v_call: TRBV7-8; cdr3_nt: TGTGCCAGCAGCTTAGGGCAGAAACTAGTAAGCCAAGAGACCCAGTACTTC; cdr3_aa: CASSLGQKLVSQETQYF
clone_size: few; j_call: TRBJ2-3; d_call: TRBD2; v_call: TRBV5-1; cdr3_nt: TGCGCCAGCAGCTTGGCGGGTAGCGGGGTTCGAGATACGCAGTATTTT; cdr3_aa: CASSLAGSGVRDTQYF
clone_size: NA; j_call: TRBJ2-2; d_call: TRBD1; v_call: TRBV28; cdr3_nt: TGTGCCAGCAGTCCGCCCGGGACAGGGGTAACCGGGGAGCTGTTTTTT; cdr3_aa: CASSPPGTGVTGELFF
clone_size: NA; j_call: TRBJ2-1; d_call: TRBD1; v_call: TRBV2; cdr3_nt: TGTGCCAGCAGGGCCACGGGACAGGGAGGCCATGAGCAGTTCTTC; cdr3_aa: CASRATGQGGHEQFF
clone_size: many; j_call: TRBJ2-1; d_call: TRBD2; v_call: TRBV2; cdr3_nt: TGTGCCAGCAGAGAAAGCGGGGGGGCCGTCAATGAGCAGTTCTTC; cdr3_aa: CASRESGGAVNEQFF
clone_size: many; j_call: TRBJ2-7; d_call: NA; v_call: TRBV6-2/TRBV6-3; cdr3_nt: TGTGCCAGCAGTTTTTCGACCAGGGTTTCCTACGAGCAGTACTTC; cdr3_aa: CASSFSTRVSYEQYF
clone_size: NA; j_call: TRBJ2-1; d_call: TRBD1; v_call: TRBV11-2; cdr3_nt: TGTGCCAGCAGCTTTGGACAGGGGAGCAATGAGCAGTTCTTC; cdr3_aa: CASSFGQGSNEQFF
clone_size: few; j_call: TRBJ2-2; d_call: NA; v_call: TRBV7-3; cdr3_nt: TGTGCCAGCACCACCGGGGACGGGGAGCTGTTTTTT; cdr3_aa: CASTTGDGELFF
clone_size: NA; j_call: TRBJ2-7; d_call: TRBD1; v_call: TRBV3-1; cdr3_nt: TGTGCCAGCAGCCGGGAGGGACAGGGCAACACCTACGAGCAGTACTTC; cdr3_aa: CASSREGQGNTYEQYF